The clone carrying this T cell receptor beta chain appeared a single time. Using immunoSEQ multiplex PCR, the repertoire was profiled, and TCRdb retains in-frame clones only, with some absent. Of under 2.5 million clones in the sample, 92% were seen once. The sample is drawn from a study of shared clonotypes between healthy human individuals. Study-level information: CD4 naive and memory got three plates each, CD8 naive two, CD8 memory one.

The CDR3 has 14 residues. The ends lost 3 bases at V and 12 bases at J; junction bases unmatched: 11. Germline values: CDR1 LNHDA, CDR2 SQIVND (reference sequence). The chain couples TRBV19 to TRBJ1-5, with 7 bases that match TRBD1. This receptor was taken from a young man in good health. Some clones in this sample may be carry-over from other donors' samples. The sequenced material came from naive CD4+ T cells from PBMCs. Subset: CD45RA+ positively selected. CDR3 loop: CASSITGVLPVQHF. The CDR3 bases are TGTGCCAGTAGTATTACAGGGGTCCTCCCCGTCCAGCATTTT.